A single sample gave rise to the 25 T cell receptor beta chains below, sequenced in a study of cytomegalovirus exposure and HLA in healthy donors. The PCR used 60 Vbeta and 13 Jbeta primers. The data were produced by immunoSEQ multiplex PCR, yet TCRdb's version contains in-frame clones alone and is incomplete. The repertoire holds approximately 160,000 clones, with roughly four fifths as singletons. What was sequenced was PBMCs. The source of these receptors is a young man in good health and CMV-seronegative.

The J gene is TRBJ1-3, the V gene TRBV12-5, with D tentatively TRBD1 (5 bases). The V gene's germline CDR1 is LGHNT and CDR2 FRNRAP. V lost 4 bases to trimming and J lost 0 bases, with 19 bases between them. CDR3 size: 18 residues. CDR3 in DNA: TGTGCTAGTGGTTCCCACCGGGACGGGGGTTTCTCTGGAAACACCATATATTTT. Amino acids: CASGSHRDGGFSGNTIYF.

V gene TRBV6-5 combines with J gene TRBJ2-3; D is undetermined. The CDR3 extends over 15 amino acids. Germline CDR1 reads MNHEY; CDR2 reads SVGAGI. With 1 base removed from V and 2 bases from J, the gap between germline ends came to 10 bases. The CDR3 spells CASSYFLSNTDTQYF. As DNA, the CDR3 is TGTGCCAGCAGTTACTTTTTGTCCAACACAGATACGCAGTATTTT.

The CDR3 nucleotides read TGTGCCAGCTCACCAAACAAGATGAACACTGAAGCTTTCTTT. The encoded protein is CASSPNKMNTEAFF. The chain recombines TRBV18 with TRBJ1-1; D remains ambiguous. Germline assignment: CDR1 KGHSH and CDR2 LQKENI. V gave up 2 bases and J gave up 0 bases, with 7 bases separating them. This CDR3 has 14 amino acids.

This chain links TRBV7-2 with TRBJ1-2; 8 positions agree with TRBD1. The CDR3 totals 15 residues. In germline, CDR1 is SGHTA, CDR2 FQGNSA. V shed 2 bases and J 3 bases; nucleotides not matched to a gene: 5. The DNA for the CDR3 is TGTGCCAGCAGCTTACGGCAGGGGGCCGACTATGGCTACACCTTC. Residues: CASSLRQGADYGYTF. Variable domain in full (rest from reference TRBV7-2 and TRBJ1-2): GAGVSQSPSNKVTEKGKDVELRCDPISGHTALYWYRQSLGQGLEFLIYFQGNSAPDKSGLPSDRFSAERTGGSVSTLTIQRTQQEDSAVYLCASSLRQGADYGYTFGSGTRLTVV.

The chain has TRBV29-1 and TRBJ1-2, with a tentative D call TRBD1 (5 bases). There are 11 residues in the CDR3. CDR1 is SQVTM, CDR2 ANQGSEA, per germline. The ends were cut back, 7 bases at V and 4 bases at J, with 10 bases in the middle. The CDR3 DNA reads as TGCAGCGCCCTTGACAGCTATGGCTACACCTTC. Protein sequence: CSALDSYGYTF.

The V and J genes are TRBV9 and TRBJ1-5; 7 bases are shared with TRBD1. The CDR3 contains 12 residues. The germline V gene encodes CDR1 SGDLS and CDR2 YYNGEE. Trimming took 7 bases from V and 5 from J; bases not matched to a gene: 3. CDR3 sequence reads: CASGTAYQPQHF. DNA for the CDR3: TGTGCCAGCGGGACAGCATATCAGCCCCAGCATTTT.

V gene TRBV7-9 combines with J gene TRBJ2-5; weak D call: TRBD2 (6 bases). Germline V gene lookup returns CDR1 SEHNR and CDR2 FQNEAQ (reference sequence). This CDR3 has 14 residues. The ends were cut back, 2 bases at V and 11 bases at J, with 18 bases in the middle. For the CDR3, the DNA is TGTGCCAGCAGCTTAAGAAAGACCCCGGGGGAGCAGTACTTC. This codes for CASSLRKTPGEQYF.

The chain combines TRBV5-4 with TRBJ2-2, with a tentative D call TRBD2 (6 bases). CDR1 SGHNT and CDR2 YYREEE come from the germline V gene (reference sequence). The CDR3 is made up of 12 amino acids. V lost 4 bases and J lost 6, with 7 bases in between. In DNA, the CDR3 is TGTGCCAGCAGCGCTAGCGCCGGGGAGCTGTTTTTT. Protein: CASSASAGELFF. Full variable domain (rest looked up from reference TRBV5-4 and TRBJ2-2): ETGVTQSPTHLIKTRGQQVTLRCSSQSGHNTVSWYQQALGQGPQFIFQYYREEENGRGNFPPRFSGLQFPNYSSELNVNALELDDSALYLCASSASAGELFFGEGSRLTVL.

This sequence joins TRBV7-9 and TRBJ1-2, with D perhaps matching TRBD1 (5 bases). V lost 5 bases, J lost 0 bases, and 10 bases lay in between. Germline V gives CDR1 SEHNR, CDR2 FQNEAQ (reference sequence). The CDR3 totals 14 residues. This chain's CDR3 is CASSGAGANYGYTF. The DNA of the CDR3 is TGTGCCAGCAGCGGGGCAGGAGCTAACTATGGCTACACCTTC.

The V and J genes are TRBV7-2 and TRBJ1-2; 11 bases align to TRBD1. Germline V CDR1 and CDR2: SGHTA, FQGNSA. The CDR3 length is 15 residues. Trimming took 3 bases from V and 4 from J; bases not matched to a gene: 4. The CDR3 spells CASSFTGQGAYGYTF. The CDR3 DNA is TGTGCCAGCAGCTTTACCGGACAGGGGGCCTATGGCTACACCTTC.

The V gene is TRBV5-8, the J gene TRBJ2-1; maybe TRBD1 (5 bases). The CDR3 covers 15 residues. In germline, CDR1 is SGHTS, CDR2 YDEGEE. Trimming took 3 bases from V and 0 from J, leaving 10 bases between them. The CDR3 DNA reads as TGTGCCAGCAGCTCGACAGACCGCTCCTACAATGAGCAGTTCTTC. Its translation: CASSSTDRSYNEQFF.

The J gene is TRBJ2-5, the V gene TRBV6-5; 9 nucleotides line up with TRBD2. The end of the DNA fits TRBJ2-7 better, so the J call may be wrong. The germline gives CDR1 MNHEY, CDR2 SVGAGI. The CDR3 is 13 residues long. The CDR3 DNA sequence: TGTGCCAGCAAACTAGCGGGCCCGTACGAGCAGTACTTC. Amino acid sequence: CASKLAGPYEQYF.

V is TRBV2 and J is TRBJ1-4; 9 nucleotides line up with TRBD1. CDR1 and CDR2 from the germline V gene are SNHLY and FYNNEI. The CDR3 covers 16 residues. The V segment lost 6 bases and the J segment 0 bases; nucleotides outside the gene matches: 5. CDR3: CASSTGTGPTNEKLFF. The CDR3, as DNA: TGTGCCAGCAGCACCGGGACAGGGCCAACTAATGAAAAACTGTTTTTT.

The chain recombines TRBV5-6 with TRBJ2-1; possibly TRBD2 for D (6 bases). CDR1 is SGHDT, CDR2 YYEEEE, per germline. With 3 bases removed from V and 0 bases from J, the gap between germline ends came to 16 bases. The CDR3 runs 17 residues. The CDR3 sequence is CASSSGRGWSSYNEQFF. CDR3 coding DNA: TGTGCCAGCAGCTCGGGGCGGGGATGGAGCTCCTACAATGAGCAGTTCTTC.

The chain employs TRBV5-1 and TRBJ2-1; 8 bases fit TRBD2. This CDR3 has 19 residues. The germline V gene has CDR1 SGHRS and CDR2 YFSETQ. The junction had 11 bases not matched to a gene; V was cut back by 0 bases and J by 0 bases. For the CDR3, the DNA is TGCGCCAGCAGCTTGGGTTTGTGGACTAGCCGGAGCTCCTACAATGAGCAGTTCTTC. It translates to CASSLGLWTSRSSYNEQFF.

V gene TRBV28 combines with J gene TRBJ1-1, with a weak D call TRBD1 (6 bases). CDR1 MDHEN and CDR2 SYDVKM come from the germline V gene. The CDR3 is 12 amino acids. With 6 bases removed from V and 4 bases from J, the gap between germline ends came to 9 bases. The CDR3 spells CASREQGTEAFF. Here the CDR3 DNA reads TGTGCCAGCAGGGAACAGGGCACTGAAGCTTTCTTT. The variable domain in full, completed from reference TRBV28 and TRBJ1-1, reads DVKVTQSSRYLVKRTGEKVFLECVQDMDHENMFWYRQDPGLGLRLIYFSYDVKMKEKGDIPEGYSVSREKKERFSLILESASTNQTSMYLCASREQGTEAFFGQGTRLTVV.

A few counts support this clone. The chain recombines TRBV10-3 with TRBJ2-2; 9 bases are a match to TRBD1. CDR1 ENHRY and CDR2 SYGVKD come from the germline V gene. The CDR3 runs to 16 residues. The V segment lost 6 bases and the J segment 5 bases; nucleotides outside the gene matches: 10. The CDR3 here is CAIRPQGTGLTGELFF. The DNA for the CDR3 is TGTGCCATCAGGCCACAAGGGACAGGGTTGACCGGGGAGCTGTTTTTT.

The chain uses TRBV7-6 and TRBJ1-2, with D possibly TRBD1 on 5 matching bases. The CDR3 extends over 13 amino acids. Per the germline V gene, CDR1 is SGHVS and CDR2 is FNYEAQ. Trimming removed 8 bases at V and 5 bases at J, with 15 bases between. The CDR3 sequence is CASSIGQGYGYTF. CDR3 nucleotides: TGTGCCAGCTCGATCGGACAAGGTTATGGCTACACCTTC.

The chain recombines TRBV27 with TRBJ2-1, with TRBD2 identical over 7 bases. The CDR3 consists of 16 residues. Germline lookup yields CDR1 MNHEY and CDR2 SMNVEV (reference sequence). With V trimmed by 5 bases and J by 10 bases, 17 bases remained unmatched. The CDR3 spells CASSPQRAGEEGEQFF. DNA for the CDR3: TGTGCCAGCAGTCCCCAAAGGGCGGGAGAAGAAGGAGAGCAGTTCTTC.

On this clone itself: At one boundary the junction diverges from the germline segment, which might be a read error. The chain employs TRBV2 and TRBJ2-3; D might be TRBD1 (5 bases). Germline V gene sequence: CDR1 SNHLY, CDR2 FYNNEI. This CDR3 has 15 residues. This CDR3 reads CASSEDRASTDTQYF. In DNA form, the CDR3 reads TGTGCCAGCAGCGAAGACAGAGCCAGCACAGATACGCAGTATTTT.

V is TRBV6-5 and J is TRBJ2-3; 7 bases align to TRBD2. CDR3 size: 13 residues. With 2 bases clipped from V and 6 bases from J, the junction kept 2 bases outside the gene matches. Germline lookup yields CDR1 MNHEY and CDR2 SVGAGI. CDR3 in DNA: TGTGCCAGCAGTTACAGGGGAGGGGATACGCAGTATTTT. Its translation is CASSYRGGDTQYF.

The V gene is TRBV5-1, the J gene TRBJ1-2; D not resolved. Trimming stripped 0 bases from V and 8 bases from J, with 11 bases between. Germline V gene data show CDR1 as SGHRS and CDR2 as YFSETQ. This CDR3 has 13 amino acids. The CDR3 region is CASSLGYGGGYTF. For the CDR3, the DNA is TGCGCCAGCAGCTTGGGTTACGGCGGCGGCTACACCTTC.

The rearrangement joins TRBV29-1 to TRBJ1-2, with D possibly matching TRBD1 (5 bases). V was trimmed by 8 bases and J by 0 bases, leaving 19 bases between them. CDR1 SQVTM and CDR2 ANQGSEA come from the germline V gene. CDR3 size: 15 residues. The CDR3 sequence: CSSRTGGAANYGYTF. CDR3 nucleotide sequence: TGCAGCTCTCGTACGGGGGGAGCGGCTAACTATGGCTACACCTTC.

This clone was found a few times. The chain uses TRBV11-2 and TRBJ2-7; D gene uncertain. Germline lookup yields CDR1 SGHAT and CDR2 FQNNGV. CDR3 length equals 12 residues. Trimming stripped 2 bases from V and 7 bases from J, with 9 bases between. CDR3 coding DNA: TGTGCCAGCAGCTTAAACATATGGGAGCAGTACTTC. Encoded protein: CASSLNIWEQYF. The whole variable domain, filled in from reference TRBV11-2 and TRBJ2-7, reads EAGVAQSPRYKIIEKRQSVAFWCNPISGHATLYWYQQILGQGPKLLIQFQNNGVVDDSQLPKDRFSAERLKGVDSTLKIQPAKLEDSAVYLCASSLNIWEQYFGPGTRLTVT.

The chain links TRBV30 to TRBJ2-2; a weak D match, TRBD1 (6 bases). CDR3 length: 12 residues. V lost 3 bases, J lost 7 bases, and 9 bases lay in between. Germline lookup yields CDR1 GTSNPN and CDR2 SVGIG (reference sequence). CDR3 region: CAWRGARGELFF. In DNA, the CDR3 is TGTGCCTGGAGGGGGGCGCGCGGGGAGCTGTTTTTT.